The clone carrying this T cell receptor (beta chain) was detected only a few times. Its antigen is not known. The authors extracted RNA and reverse transcribed it into cDNA as the sequencing template. This table comes from immunoSEQ multiplex PCR, and its TCRdb copy is limited to in-frame clones, with some not included. Here the sample spans 150,000 to 200,000 clones, around three fifths being singletons. This record comes from a study of CD8+ T cells in alopecia areata. The wider study: Patients took tofacitinib for 6 to 18 months, followed by 6 drug-free months. The study, taken as a whole, reports: Clarity of TCR sharing across patients fell short of that in mice, possibly HLA-related.

Described treatment: oral pan-JAK inhibitor, 5-10 mg twice daily. The CDR3 sequence is 13 residues long. V lost 2 bases and J 5 bases, leaving 9 bases between the germline ends. Germline CDR1 reads MNHEY; CDR2 reads SVGAGI. The sequenced sample was CD8+ T cells sorted from blood, obtained at week 24, from a patient treated with tofacitinib. This TCR was recovered from a human donor with alopecia areata. The genes are TRBV6-5 and TRBJ2-5; D uncertain. CDR3 sequence reads: CASSYQARETQYF. As DNA, the CDR3 is TGTGCCAGCAGTTACCAAGCGCGGGAGACCCAGTACTTC.